This T cell receptor beta chain was recorded in a study of cytomegalovirus exposure and HLA in healthy donors. General study points: Most observed TCR sequences were rare, whereas some public TCRs were detected in many donors. In a later analysis, DRB1 alleles had the most associated TCRs; HLA-C alleles the fewest.

In the PCR, 60 Vbeta and 13 Jbeta primers were used. Here immunoSEQ multiplex PCR was the method, and the copy in TCRdb shows in-frame clones only, minus some. The sample holds around 170,000 clones, roughly 80% seen once. This clone was counted once. Its cognate antigen is unknown. The clonotype originates from a woman in her 50s in good health and CMV-seropositive. Sequences were obtained from PBMCs.

The DNA of the CDR3 is TGCGCCAGCAGCTTGGGGGGACTTGGGACCGGGGAGCTGTTTTTT. Encoded protein: CASSLGGLGTGELFF. The genes are TRBV5-1 and TRBJ2-2, with a tentative D call TRBD2 (6 bases). With 0 bases removed from V and 5 bases from J, the gap between germline ends came to 11 bases. This CDR3 has 15 amino acids. CDR1 is SGHRS, CDR2 YFSETQ, per germline.